This T cell receptor beta chain was recovered during a study of cytomegalovirus exposure and HLA in healthy donors. Between the trimmed V and J ends, which lost 0 bases and 1 base, there was a span of 5 bases. Per the germline V gene, CDR1 is SGHNT and CDR2 is YYREEE (reference sequence). This CDR3 is 14 amino acids long. The PCR had 60 Vbeta and 13 Jbeta primers. Sequencing used immunoSEQ multiplex PCR; TCRdb keeps in-frame clones, though not all of them. The data show 50,000 to 70,000 clones, with 65% to 90% seen just once and 1.6% held by the top ten. The genes are TRBV5-4 and TRBJ2-4; D is unresolved. The receptor was isolated from a human donor in good health. Sequencing was carried out using PBMCs. The CDR3 spells CASSLGRAKNIQYF. The DNA of the CDR3 is TGTGCCAGCAGCTTGGGCAGGGCCAAAAACATTCAGTACTTC.